Following are 20 T cell receptor beta chains from one sample sequenced in a study of cytomegalovirus exposure and HLA in healthy donors. The study ran its PCR with 60 Vbeta and 13 Jbeta primers. Using immunoSEQ multiplex PCR, the repertoire was profiled, and TCRdb retains in-frame clones only, with some absent. Of 85,000 to 130,000 clones in the sample, over 60% were seen once. Material: PBMCs. The receptors come from a woman aged 18-29 years in good health and CMV-seropositive.

The chain recombines TRBV6-5 with TRBJ2-7; 8 nucleotides agree with TRBD2. This CDR3 comprises 16 residues. Losses at the gene ends were 1 base for V and 6 bases for J; bases not matched to a gene: 11. Per the germline V gene, CDR1 is MNHEY and CDR2 is SVGAGI. This CDR3 is CASSYLESGRGVEQYF. For the CDR3, the DNA is TGTGCCAGCAGTTACTTGGAAAGCGGGAGAGGGGTCGAGCAGTACTTC.

The chain uses TRBV5-1 and TRBJ1-5; TRBD1 matches at 8 bases. V lost 1 base and J lost 5; bases outside the gene matches: 8. CDR3 length: 16 residues. The V gene's germline CDR1 is SGHRS and CDR2 YFSETQ. The CDR3 DNA sequence: TGCGCCAGCAGCTTGACCGGGACAGGATTGGATCAGCCCCAGCATTTT. It codes for CASSLTGTGLDQPQHF.

The rearrangement uses TRBV19 and TRBJ1-3; no definite D call. Germline CDR1 is LNHDA and CDR2 is SQIVND (reference sequence). V shed 3 bases and J shed 2 bases, with 14 bases lying between them. The CDR3 has 16 residues. The DNA of the CDR3 is TGTGCCAGTAGTATCATCACTGGGCTGCCTGGAAACACCATATATTTT. Its translation is CASSIITGLPGNTIYF. The variable domain in full, completed from reference TRBV19 and TRBJ1-3, reads DGGITQSPKYLFRKEGQNVTLSCEQNLNHDAMYWYRQDPGQGLRLIYYSQIVNDFQKGDIAEGYSVSREKKESFPLTVTSAQKNPTAFYLCASSIITGLPGNTIYFGEGSWLTVV.

The rearrangement links TRBV28 to TRBJ1-2, with D hard to call. Germline CDR1 is MDHEN and CDR2 is SYDVKM. Between the trimmed V and J ends, which lost 7 bases and 2 bases, there was a span of 5 bases. The CDR3 totals 11 residues. CDR3 loop: CASMANYGYTF. CDR3 DNA sequence: TGTGCCAGCATGGCAAACTATGGCTACACCTTC.

The chain has TRBV19 and TRBJ2-7; TRBD1 agrees at 7 bases. Germline V gene sequence: CDR1 LNHDA, CDR2 SQIVND (reference sequence). V gave up 4 bases and J gave up 6 bases; unmatched junction bases: 6. The CDR3 has 13 residues. Written as DNA, the CDR3 is TGTGCCAGTAGTAGACAGGGAGTAGGCGAGCAGTACTTC. Residues: CASSRQGVGEQYF. The full variable domain, with the rest looked up from reference TRBV19 and TRBJ2-7, is DGGITQSPKYLFRKEGQNVTLSCEQNLNHDAMYWYRQDPGQGLRLIYYSQIVNDFQKGDIAEGYSVSREKKESFPLTVTSAQKNPTAFYLCASSRQGVGEQYFGPGTRLTVT.

Many counts were recorded for this clone. V usage is TRBV28 and J usage is TRBJ2-1; 7 nucleotides line up with TRBD2. CDR3 length: 15 residues. The germline gives CDR1 MDHEN, CDR2 SYDVKM. The trim removed 5 bases at V and 5 bases at J, leaving 9 bases unmatched. The CDR3 DNA reads TGTGCCAGCAGTATTAGTCTAGCGGATGACAATGAGCAGTTCTTC. Its translation: CASSISLADDNEQFF.

This clone occurred a few times. The gene calls are TRBV7-9 and TRBJ2-1; D remains ambiguous. The CDR3 totals 11 residues. V was cut by 7 bases and J by 5 bases, with 6 bases left in between. Looked up from germline, CDR1 is SEHNR and CDR2 is FQNEAQ (reference sequence). CDR3 sequence reads: CASTADNEQFF. CDR3 in DNA: TGTGCCAGCACCGCGGACAATGAGCAGTTCTTC.

This chain links TRBV6-5 with TRBJ2-6, with a weak D call TRBD1 (5 bases). This CDR3 region has 15 residues. V lost 4 bases and J 5 bases, leaving 12 bases between the germline ends. Germline CDR1 is MNHEY and CDR2 is SVGAGI. The CDR3 is CASSFQGSWANVLTF. CDR3 in DNA: TGTGCCAGCAGTTTTCAGGGCTCGTGGGCCAACGTCCTGACTTTC.

Regarding this clone: In the same sample, other DNA sequences code for this CDR3. V gene TRBV5-4 combines with J gene TRBJ1-3; 9 bases fit TRBD1. The J segment lost 0 bases and the V segment lost 4 bases, leaving 5 bases of the junction unmatched. The CDR3 covers 16 residues. Looked up from germline, CDR1 is SGHNT and CDR2 is YYREEE (reference sequence). This chain's CDR3 is CASSPGDRVSGNTIYF. For the CDR3, the DNA is TGTGCCAGCAGCCCAGGGGACAGGGTCTCTGGAAACACCATATATTTT. Full variable domain (outside the CDR3, taken from reference TRBV5-4 and TRBJ1-3): ETGVTQSPTHLIKTRGQQVTLRCSSQSGHNTVSWYQQALGQGPQFIFQYYREEENGRGNFPPRFSGLQFPNYSSELNVNALELDDSALYLCASSPGDRVSGNTIYFGEGSWLTVV.

This sequence joins TRBV28 and TRBJ2-7; D unclear. Germline lookup yields CDR1 MDHEN and CDR2 SYDVKM. V lost 3 bases and J 0 bases, leaving 6 bases between the germline ends. The CDR3 has 13 amino acids. CDR3 loop: CASSLSVSYEQYF. The DNA for the CDR3 is TGTGCCAGCAGTTTGTCAGTCTCCTACGAGCAGTACTTC.

The chain recombines TRBV5-4 with TRBJ1-5; D is uncertain. The CDR3 spans 14 residues. V lost 4 bases, J lost 5 bases, and 13 bases lay in between. From germline, CDR1 is SGHNT and CDR2 YYREEE (reference sequence). CDR3 amino acids: CASSLDIGDQPQHF. In nucleotides, the CDR3 is TGTGCCAGCAGCCTGGATATCGGGGATCAGCCCCAGCATTTT.

This clone showed up just once. The chain recombines TRBV7-9 with TRBJ1-6; 7 nucleotides align to TRBD1. The CDR3 is 14 residues long. J was trimmed by 7 bases and V by 5 bases; bases with no gene match: 5. Germline loops: CDR1 SEHNR, CDR2 FQNEAQ (reference sequence). The CDR3 here is CASSRDSQNSPLHF. The CDR3 coding sequence is TGTGCCAGCAGCCGGGACAGTCAGAATTCACCCCTCCACTTT.

This clone was seen a handful of times. V and J are TRBV28 and TRBJ2-3, with 9 bases aligning to TRBD1. The CDR3 runs to 18 residues. Unmatched junction bases numbered 15, after V lost 4 bases and J lost 4 bases. Germline CDR1 MDHEN, CDR2 SYDVKM. CDR3 sequence (DNA): TGTGCCAGCAGTTCCCACTTACTCGGGACAGGGCCCCCAGATACGCAGTATTTT. Its protein product is CASSSHLLGTGPPDTQYF. Supplemented by reference TRBV28 and TRBJ2-3, the full variable domain reads DVKVTQSSRYLVKRTGEKVFLECVQDMDHENMFWYRQDPGLGLRLIYFSYDVKMKEKGDIPEGYSVSREKKERFSLILESASTNQTSMYLCASSSHLLGTGPPDTQYFGPGTRLTVL.

The chain joins TRBV2 to TRBJ2-5; the match to TRBD2 covers 8 bases. This CDR3 contains 13 residues. Trimming cost V 7 bases and J 5 bases; bases outside gene matches: 6. Germline lookup yields CDR1 SNHLY and CDR2 FYNNEI. The CDR3 DNA reads as TGTGCCAGCAACTTAGCGGGATACGAGACCCAGTACTTC. Its translation is CASNLAGYETQYF.

V gene TRBV28 combines with J gene TRBJ2-7; 7 positions match TRBD1. The V gene end was trimmed by 7 bases and the J gene end by 3 bases; junction bases not matched to a gene: 15. Germline assignment: CDR1 MDHEN and CDR2 SYDVKM. This CDR3 has 16 amino acids. The CDR3: CASKDRRTGRNYEQYF. The CDR3 DNA sequence: TGTGCCAGCAAGGACCGCAGGACAGGACGAAACTACGAGCAGTACTTC.

The sample holds a few counts of this clone. The genes are TRBV6-1 and TRBJ1-5, with D perhaps TRBD1 (6 bases). V was clipped by 6 bases and J by 0 bases, with 6 bases between them. Germline V gives CDR1 MNHNS, CDR2 SASEGT. This CDR3 is 13 amino acids long. This CDR3 is CASRGGSNQPQHF. As DNA, the CDR3 is TGTGCCAGCAGAGGGGGTAGCAATCAGCCCCAGCATTTT.

This clone was detected only once. The CDR3 loop is CASSLGSKNTEAFF. The CDR3 DNA reads as TGTGCCAGCAGTTTAGGGAGTAAAAACACTGAAGCTTTCTTT. The chain recombines TRBV28 with TRBJ1-1; D is uncertain. Germline CDR1 is MDHEN and CDR2 is SYDVKM. The ends were cut back, 2 bases at V and 2 bases at J, with 9 bases in the middle. The CDR3 sequence is 14 residues long.

The chain has TRBV7-2 and TRBJ2-7; possible D gene TRBD2, 5 bases. This CDR3 is built from 13 residues. CDR1 SGHTA and CDR2 FQGNSA come from the germline V gene. The V end lost 5 bases, the J end lost 3 bases, and 11 bases lay between the germline ends. The DNA of the CDR3 is TGTGCCAGCAGCGAGAGTGACTACTACGAGCAGTACTTC. The encoded protein is CASSESDYYEQYF.

This chain joins TRBV19 and TRBJ1-5; D is unclear. There are 14 residues in the CDR3. From germline, CDR1 is LNHDA and CDR2 SQIVND (reference sequence). The germline V and J ends were trimmed by 0 bases and 1 base, with 4 bases remaining between them. The CDR3 spells CASSIDLSNQPQHF. The CDR3 DNA reads TGTGCCAGTAGTATAGACCTGAGCAATCAGCCCCAGCATTTT.

This clone was recorded a few times. The rearrangement joins TRBV4-1 to TRBJ1-2; D gene ambiguous. The CDR3 loop spans 12 amino acids. The germline V gene has CDR1 MGHRA and CDR2 YSYEKL. Trimming removed 6 bases at V and 4 bases at J, with 9 bases between. The CDR3 DNA reads as TGCGCCAGCAGGGGAGGCGGCTATGGCTACACCTTC. Translation gives CASRGGGYGYTF.